Listed below are T cell receptor beta chains from one sample, sequenced in a study of shared clonotypes between healthy human individuals. The method was immunoSEQ multiplex PCR; TCRdb's version includes in-frame clones alone and lacks a portion of them. Of approximately 2.5 million clones in the sample, more than 90% are singletons; the top ten hold about 0.13%. The specimen sequenced was naive CD4+ T cells sorted from blood. The receptors come from a man between 18 and 29 years old in good health. Each CDR3 is given with its conserved first and last residue. A D gene is named only where the DNA matches it firmly. Clone sizes are given selectively: once, few, many, or a class where the clone is expanded.

>TRBV6-1|TRBJ2-1|TRBD2|.
TGTGCCAGCAGTGCCCCTATAGCGGGGTCCTCCTACAATGAGCAGTTCTTC
CASSAPIAGSSYNEQFF
>TRBV6-1|TRBJ2-7|.|.
TGTGCCAGCAGTGAGCCGGGACTCTCCTACGAGCAGTACTTC
CASSEPGLSYEQYF
>TRBV15|TRBJ2-1|.|once
TGTGCCACCAGCCGGGATCCATACAATGAGCAGTTCTTC
CATSRDPYNEQFF
>TRBV30|TRBJ1-2|.|.
TGTGCCTGGAGTGTACTGAGGCGGAGCGCTCCTGGCTACACCTTC
CAWSVLRRSAPGYTF
>TRBV5-6|TRBJ1-4|.|.
TGTGCCAGCAGCTCTTGGGGGCCGGATGAAAAACTGTTTTTT
CASSSWGPDEKLFF
>TRBV30|TRBJ1-1|.|.
TGTGCCTGGGCCCAAGAGGCCGTGAACACTGAAGCTTTCTTT
CAWAQEAVNTEAFF
>TRBV27|TRBJ2-7|.|.
TGTGCCAGCAGTTTTAGGTCGGGAACCCTCTCCTACGAGCAGTACTTC
CASSFRSGTLSYEQYF
>TRBV29-1|TRBJ2-5|TRBD1|.
TGCAGCGTTGAGCGGGACAGGGGGCGAGAGACCCAGTACTTC
CSVERDRGRETQYF
>TRBV9|TRBJ2-2|.|.
TGTGCCAGCAGCGTACGTCAGGGACGCAACACCGGGGAGCTGTTTTTT
CASSVRQGRNTGELFF
>TRBV5-4|TRBJ2-1|.|.
TGTGCCAGCAGCTCCCAATTGAGCGGACGATACAATGAGCAGTTCTTC
CASSSQLSGRYNEQFF
>TRBV6-5|TRBJ1-1|TRBD1|.
TGTGCACTCAGGGAGGGGGCCGGGAACACTGAAGCTTTCTTT
CALREGAGNTEAFF
>TRBV5-1|TRBJ1-4|.|.
TGCGCCAGCAGCTTAACGACGGCCGCTAATGAAAAACTGTTTTTT
CASSLTTAANEKLFF
>TRBV2|TRBJ1-2|TRBD1|.
TGTGCCAGCAGTCCGGACAGGGCGACAAACTATGGCTACACCTTC
CASSPDRATNYGYTF
>TRBV9|TRBJ2-2|.|.
TGTGCCAGCAGCGTAACCCAGGTAGTGAACACCGGGGAGCTGTTTTTT
CASSVTQVVNTGELFF
>TRBV5-6|TRBJ2-3|TRBD2|.
TGTGCCAGCAGCTATCGGACTAGCGGGACAGATACGCAGTATTTT
CASSYRTSGTDTQYF
>TRBV6-6|TRBJ2-7|TRBD2|.
TGTGCCAGCAGAGGACTAGGGACCTACGAGCAGTACTTC
CASRGLGTYEQYF
>TRBV6-6|TRBJ1-5|TRBD1|.
TGTGCCAGCAGAGAAAGACAGGGGGCTATCCAGCCCCAGCATTTT
CASRERQGAIQPQHF
>TRBV5-1|TRBJ2-3|.|.
TGCGCCAGCAGCTTGTATATAGGGTCGGACACAGATACGCAGTATTTT
CASSLYIGSDTDTQYF
>TRBV18|TRBJ2-1|TRBD2|.
TGTGCCAGCTCACCACCGGGACTACCCAATGAGCAGTTCTTC
CASSPPGLPNEQFF
>TRBV30|TRBJ1-2|.|.
TGTGCCTGGAGTGCGACCCACTATGGCTACACCTTC
CAWSATHYGYTF
>TRBV5-4|TRBJ2-7|.|.
TGTGCCAGCAGCTTGGAAACATTCGAGCAGTACTTC
CASSLETFEQYF
>TRBV10-3|TRBJ2-6|.|.
TGTGCCATCGCCGGCAGGGTTGACTCTGGGGCCAACGTCCTGACTTTC
CAIAGRVDSGANVLTF
>TRBV23-1|TRBJ2-3|.|once
TGCGCCAGCAGTCAATTTTCAGGACAGGGCGGGGGAGCAGATACGCAGTATTTT
CASSQFSGQGGGADTQYF
>TRBV6-5|TRBJ2-7|.|.
TGTGCCAGCAGCCATGGACAGCTCCAGTACTTC
CASSHGQLQYF
>TRBV30|TRBJ2-3|.|.
TGTGCCTGGAGTGTTGGGGGCAGGGTTGCAGATACGCAGTATTTT
CAWSVGGRVADTQYF
>TRBV5-1|TRBJ2-1|TRBD1|.
TGCGCCAGCAGTCGACAGGGCTCCTACAATGAGCAGTTCTTC
CASSRQGSYNEQFF
>TRBV28|TRBJ2-2|TRBD1|.
TGTGCCAGCAGTTCTTTTTTGACGGGGACAGAGAACACCGGGGAGCTGTTTTTT
CASSSFLTGTENTGELFF
>TRBV5-4|TRBJ2-7|TRBD2|.
TGTGCCAGCAGCTCGGGGGGGGGACTCTCACTTTCCTACGAGCAGTACTTC
CASSSGGGLSLSYEQYF
>TRBV5-1|TRBJ1-4|.|.
TGCGCCAGCAGCTTGGAGGCTGGGGTTAGGGAAAAACTGTTTTTT
CASSLEAGVREKLFF
>TRBV5-1|TRBJ2-7|TRBD1|.
TGCGCCAGCAGCTTTTGGACAGGGGGCTCCTACGAGCAGTACTTC
CASSFWTGGSYEQYF
>TRBV6-5|TRBJ1-6|.|.
TGTGCCAGCAGACCACCGGGGTTCTATAATTCACCCCTCCACTTT
CASRPPGFYNSPLHF
>TRBV19|TRBJ2-3|.|.
TGTGCCAGTAGTATCCAGGGCACCGATACGCAGTATTTT
CASSIQGTDTQYF
>TRBV12-5|TRBJ2-3|.|.
TGTGCTAGTGGTTTGGCGGGGGCTGGGGATACGCAGTATTTT
CASGLAGAGDTQYF
>TRBV5-1|TRBJ2-3|TRBD2|.
TGCGCCAGCAGCTTGGTTACGTGGGCTAGCGGAGACACAGATACGCAGTATTTT
CASSLVTWASGDTDTQYF
>TRBV30|TRBJ1-1|TRBD1|.
TGTGCCTGGAGGAACAGGGGCCGGAAGAACACTGAAGCTTTCTTT
CAWRNRGRKNTEAFF
>TRBV27|TRBJ2-2|.|.
TGTGCCAGCCTCGGAGGGAACACCGGGGAGCTGTTTTTT
CASLGGNTGELFF
>TRBV5-1|TRBJ2-2|TRBD1|.
TGCGCCAGCAGCTTAAATACCGGGACAGTCAACACCGGGGAGCTGTTTTTT
CASSLNTGTVNTGELFF
>TRBV13|TRBJ2-2|TRBD2|.
TGTGCCAGCACCATTGGACTAGCGGGAGCGAACGGGGAGCTGTTTTTT
CASTIGLAGANGELFF
>TRBV11-2|TRBJ2-7|.|.
TGTGCCAGCAGCTTCCTCCGTCTCCACGAGCAGTACTTC
CASSFLRLHEQYF
>TRBV11-2|TRBJ2-2|TRBD2|.
TGTGCCAGCAGCTTTACGGGCCCACTAGCGGGGGGGCTCACCGGGGAGCTGTTTTTT
CASSFTGPLAGGLTGELFF
>TRBV30|TRBJ1-4|TRBD1|few
TGTGCCTGGAGTATACAGGGGGCAGGTGAAAAACTGTTTTTT
CAWSIQGAGEKLFF
>TRBV6-1|TRBJ1-2|.|.
TGTGCCAGCAGAGAAGGGGTAATCTATGGCTACACCTTC
CASREGVIYGYTF
>TRBV11-2|TRBJ2-7|.|.
TGTGCCAGCAGCTTAGTTCCAGCAACGGACTACGAGCAGTACTTC
CASSLVPATDYEQYF
>TRBV28|TRBJ2-5|.|.
TGTGCCAGCAGTTTAAGGGTTCCAGAGACCCAGTACTTC
CASSLRVPETQYF
>TRBV9|TRBJ2-7|.|.
TGTGCCAGCAGCGTAGAGGGTCTACCCCGCAACGAGCAGTACTTC
CASSVEGLPRNEQYF
>TRBV2|TRBJ1-2|.|.
TGTGCCAGCAGCGGGGACTATGGGTATGGCTACACCTTC
CASSGDYGYGYTF
>TRBV6-6|TRBJ2-7|TRBD1|.
TGTGCCAGCAGGCAACTACAGGGGTCCTACGAGCAGTACTTC
CASRQLQGSYEQYF
>TRBV25-1|TRBJ1-4|.|.
TGTGCCAGCAGTGAATTACAGTCAACTAATGAAAAACTGTTTTTT
CASSELQSTNEKLFF
>TRBV30|TRBJ2-7|TRBD2|.
TGTGCCTGGAGTGTACGTACTAGCGGAGCCTACGAGCAGTACTTC
CAWSVRTSGAYEQYF
>TRBV9|TRBJ1-2|TRBD1|.
TGTGCCAGCAGCGTAGCTCCCGGGACAGGGGACTATGGCTACACCTTC
CASSVAPGTGDYGYTF
>TRBV2|TRBJ2-7|.|.
TGTGCCAGCAGTGTCCGGGACCCAGCTAGGAACGAGCAGTACTTC
CASSVRDPARNEQYF
>TRBV28|TRBJ1-1|.|.
TGTGCCAGCAGTTTAGGGGGCTTAGGGAACACTGAAGCTTTCTTT
CASSLGGLGNTEAFF
>TRBV5-4|TRBJ2-7|.|.
TGTGCCAGCAGCCTCACAGGAAACGAGCAGTACTTC
CASSLTGNEQYF
>TRBV5-1|TRBJ1-4|.|.
TGCGCCAGCAGCTTAGGGACGGGTGAAAAACTGTTTTTT
CASSLGTGEKLFF
>TRBV7-3|TRBJ1-1|.|.
TGTGCCAGCAGCGCGACCGGGACAATGAACACTGAAGCTTTCTTT
CASSATGTMNTEAFF
>TRBV18|TRBJ2-7|.|.
TGTGCCAGCTCACCTTTACCGTTACTCGAGCAGTACTTC
CASSPLPLLEQYF
>TRBV21-1|TRBJ2-7|.|.
TGTGCCAGCAGCAAAGCATCCGGGACAGGGTACCTCTACGAGCAGTACTTC
CASSKASGTGYLYEQYF
>TRBV4-3|TRBJ2-3|.|.
TGCGCCAGCAGCCAAGATAAAATGAGCGGGAGCACAGATACGCAGTATTTT
CASSQDKMSGSTDTQYF
>TRBV7-7|TRBJ2-2|TRBD2|once
TGTGCTAGCAGCTTATACGGGGGGATACGGACCGGGGAGCTGTTTTTT
CASSLYGGIRTGELFF